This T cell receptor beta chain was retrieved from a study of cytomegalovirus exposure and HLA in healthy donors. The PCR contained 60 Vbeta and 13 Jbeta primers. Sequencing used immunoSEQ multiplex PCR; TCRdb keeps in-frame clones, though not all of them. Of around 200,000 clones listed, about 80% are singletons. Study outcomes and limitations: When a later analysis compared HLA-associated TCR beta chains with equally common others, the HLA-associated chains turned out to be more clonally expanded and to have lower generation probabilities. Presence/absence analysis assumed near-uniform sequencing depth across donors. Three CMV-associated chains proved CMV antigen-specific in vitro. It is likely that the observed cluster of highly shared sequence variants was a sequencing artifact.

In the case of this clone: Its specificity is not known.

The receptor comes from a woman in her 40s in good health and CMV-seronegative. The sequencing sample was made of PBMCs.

The CDR3 is CASSSTLTSGGQAQYF. The CDR3 DNA sequence: TGCGCCAGCAGCTCGACGCTGACTAGCGGGGGGCAGGCGCAGTATTTT. The genes are TRBV5-1 and TRBJ2-3; 13 bases agree with TRBD2. The germline V gene encodes CDR1 SGHRS and CDR2 YFSETQ. The V gene end was trimmed by 3 bases and the J gene end by 10 bases; junction bases not matched to a gene: 11. The CDR3 spans 16 residues.